This record covers a single T cell receptor (beta chain). The data are from a study of blood T cell repertoires in COVID-19. Study background: Researchers got acute and convalescent COVID-19 samples from the United States, Italy and Spain.

In terms of age and location, participants ranged from about 18 to 100 years and lived in about two dozen US areas. The CDR3 spans 16 residues. The germline V gene has CDR1 KGHSH and CDR2 LQKENI. The J segment lost 3 bases and the V segment lost 1 base, leaving 8 bases of the junction unmatched. Per the original methods: For nucleated cells, counts were estimated from reference gene primer amplification. The repertoire was sequenced with immunoSEQ multiplex PCR; TCRdb's copy has only in-frame clones and lacks some. For V, J and clone size, that table is used; D and trimming come from the DNA. This repertoire shows approximately 300,000 clones, about nine tenths found once; its top ten account for 3.5% to 5%.

The V gene is TRBV18, the J gene TRBJ2-5, with 7 bases lining up with TRBD1. Sequencing input: PBMCs or T cells enriched from blood (not recorded which). This clonotype was sampled from a man under 40 who had recovered from COVID-19. The CDR3 loop is CASSPQWTGIEETQYF. DNA for the CDR3: TGTGCCAGCTCACCACAGTGGACAGGAATAGAAGAGACCCAGTACTTC. The variable domain in full, completed from reference TRBV18 and TRBJ2-5, reads NAGVMQNPRHLVRRRGQEARLRCSPMKGHSHVYWYRQLPEEGLKFMVYLQKENIIDESGMPKERFSAEFPKEGPSILRIQQVVRGDSAAYFCASSPQWTGIEETQYFGPGTRLLVL.